This T cell receptor (beta chain) was captured by sequencing in a study of T cells in Graves' hyperthyroidism and ophthalmopathy (dated by TCRdb to the late 2010s). In the study overall: Peripheral blood samples were taken at the time of initial diagnosis, prior to any treatment. The paper describes TCR Vbeta CDR3 sequencing of fewer than 150 peripheral blood samples, made up of 40 to 45 ophthalmopathy patients, some 76 hyperthyroidism patients and roughly 17 progressor patients. To identify distinguishing TCR V-J signatures, a discovery cohort of some 100 patients was used, comprising under 45 with Graves' ophthalmopathy and roughly 60 with stable Graves' hyperthyroidism. In addition, the study compared T-cell repertoires in thyroid tissue and in blood from roughly six Graves' hyperthyroidism patients. The 80 to 100 discovery patients were randomly divided into training and test sets at a 7:3 ratio. After blood sampling, hyperthyroidism patients were treated with methimazole at a starting dose of 30 mg daily, and ophthalmopathy patients were treated with high-dose intravenous methylprednisolone. Prospective prediction of ophthalmopathy was tested in an independent validation cohort consisting of 18 to 20 hyperthyroidism patients and about 17 patients who later progressed to ophthalmopathy. On the study overall, not on this receptor specifically: In validation, the model predicted progression to ophthalmopathy a median of around six months before onset, with over 60% sensitivity and about 75% specificity. Blood samples also contained most of the expanded thyroid clonotypes (frequency above 0.001), which suggests that blood repertoires may reflect thyroid immune responses. A 13 V-J signature model separated ophthalmopathy from stable hyperthyroidism, with approximately 87% sensitivity and around 84% specificity in cross-validation and 80%/75% in testing. Sample size was not statistically predetermined, and blinding of investigators to group allocation was not performed.

TCR beta CDR3 regions were amplified from RNA transcripts. The first round of RT-PCR for the TCR CDR3 was performed with the HTBI primer set and the Qiagen OneStep RT-PCR kit. Libraries were constructed in a second round of multiplex PCR, after which size selection and purification were carried out. Sequencing of the libraries was done on an Illumina HiSeq2000 using paired-end 100 bp reads. The paper's data handling went like this. SOAPnuke was used to process the raw data, throwing out any read that contained adapters or uncalled bases, had a mean Phred below 15, or lacked an exact constant-primer or identifier match. High-quality paired reads were merged with COPE v1.2.5, and unique nucleotide sequences were defined as clonotypes. MiTCR v1.1 was used to align the clonotypes against IMGT TRBV, TRBD and TRBJ reference segments. The analysis included only V-J combinations with a frequency above 0.0001, which together covered approximately 99% of the repertoires. A TCS score was defined as the ratio between F50 (clonal expansion) and ExV (chaos), using BLOSUM62-based TCRdist between CDR3 peptides within each V-J. Welch's t-statistics and random forest reduced several hundred V-J features to roughly 13, which were used in a naive Bayes classifier (R e1071). The public reads were run again by TCRdb, first through fastp at Q25 and then through MiXCR, and only productive beta chains were kept. Rows are combined by CDR3 protein, so each entry shows the most common genes and DNA. TCRdb's processing, not the authors', yielded these V and J calls. The sample table records approximately 700,000 distinct CDR3 sequences; 15% to 20% of these occur just once. Approximately 8.4% of the sample comes from the top ten.

To note about this clonotype: Its antigen is currently not known. No qualities accompany the bases; no much larger clone lies one base away.

A patient counted as having stable Graves' hyperthyroidism if no progression to ophthalmopathy occurred over 18 months of follow-up. The hyperthyroidism patients were between 18 and 65 years old and newly diagnosed, with a disease duration of less than 2 months. Patients with uncontrolled infections, other autoimmune diseases, pregnancy or lactation were excluded. Diagnoses relied on clinical symptoms, serum thyroxine and TRAb, thyroid ultrasound and orbital computed tomography. PBMCs were isolated from 7.5 to 10 ml of fresh peripheral blood by Ficoll-Paque density gradient centrifugation. Total RNA was extracted with Trizol reagent, and quality was checked on an Agilent 2100 Bioanalyzer. Trimming costs V 0 bases and J 6 bases, and their ends lie 14 bases apart. The cysteine opens and the phenylalanine closes a CDR3 of 16 amino acids. Only CDR3 DNA remains: 48 bases, in frame from the first base. From a lookup of the germline V gene, CDR1 and CDR2 are MGHRA and YSYEKL.

The source of this sequence is a man aged 18 to 29 with Graves' hyperthyroidism. The sequencing input was blood. The chain links TRBV4-1 with TRBJ1-4; D gene: possibly TRBD1, on 5 matching bases. The nucleotide sequence is TGCGCCAGCAGCCAAGATCAAAGGGGCTATGATGAAAAACTGTTTTTT. This sequence encodes CASSQDQRGYDEKLFF.